The clone carrying this T cell receptor (beta chain) was counted between two and nine times. This CDR3 comprises 15 residues. CDR1 and CDR2 from the germline V gene are LNHNV and YYDKDF (reference sequence). The V gene lost 5 bases and the J gene lost 9 bases, with 23 bases spanning the gap. This sample was included in a study of blood T cell repertoires in COVID-19. Study information: Samples of COVID-19 (acute and convalescent) were obtained from the United States, Italy and Spain. T cells, B-cell-depleted T cells, or PBMCs supplied cDNA or gDNA.

Cohort assignment relied on participant-reported clinical history. Resolution of symptoms, clearance, or two negative PCRs was present in recovered Cohort 3 donors. Repertoires were generated with immunoSEQ multiplex PCR, while TCRdb's copy carries only in-frame clones and drops some. Of 110,000 to 150,000 clones listed, around four fifths were seen once; the top ten hold 5% to 6.5%. Sequencing used PBMCs or T cells enriched from blood (not recorded which). The chain links TRBV15 to TRBJ2-7, with D maybe TRBD2 (6 bases). The source of this sequence is a woman aged 45-59 years who had recovered from COVID-19. Here the CDR3 DNA reads TGTGCCACCAGCTTCCGTTCCGGGACTCCTGGGAGGCAGTACTTC. This sequence encodes CATSFRSGTPGRQYF.